The present T cell receptor beta chain was sequenced within a study of monozygotic twins with inflammatory bowel disease. The CDR3 is made up of 14 amino acids. Looked up from germline, CDR1 is SGHDN and CDR2 is FVKESK. In preparing each TCR library, 3,000 to 4,500 ng of total RNA was used. TCRdb re-analyzed the 5' RACE reads; it lists each CDR3 protein once, without DNA. Its listing shows some 400,000 distinct CDR3 sequences. The clonotype originates from a human donor with ulcerative colitis or Crohn's disease, or a healthy co-twin of an affected twin (not recorded which). Sequencing input: blood. V and J are TRBV14 and TRBJ1-6. The CDR3: CASSRQVSNSPLHF.